This TCR beta chain was identified during a study of post-analysis software for immune sequencing data. Study-level findings and limits: Roughly 5 TRBV segments occurring more often in patients than controls included TRBV5-6, TRBV5-1 and TRBV20-1. The normalized Chao1 diversity of multiple sclerosis patients was significantly lower than that of controls.

This clonotype was observed a few times. The antigen is not known. J lost 5 bases, V lost 8 bases, and 1 base had no gene match. This CDR3 has 12 amino acids. Germline V lookup: CDR1 SGHVS, CDR2 FQNEAQ. Every TCR beta cDNA library bore unique molecular identifiers. TCRdb ran MiXCR on the PCR reads and lists one entry per CDR3 protein. The sample carries hundreds of thousands of distinct CDR3 sequences, around a third recorded once. This TCR derives from a girl aged 5-17 years with multiple sclerosis. This chain joins TRBV7-8 and TRBJ2-5; 11 nucleotides match TRBD2. The specimen was blood. DNA for the CDR3: TGTGCCAGCCGACTAGCGGGGGAGACCCAGTACTTC. It yields the protein CASRLAGETQYF.